Detailed here is one T cell receptor beta chain. The data originate from a study of radiotherapy plus CTLA-4 blockade in lung cancer. CDR1 and CDR2 from the germline V gene are SEHNR and FQNEAQ (reference sequence). With V trimmed by 5 bases and J by 8 bases, 8 bases remained unmatched. This CDR3 region has 13 residues. Profiled with immunoSEQ multiplex PCR; TCRdb holds only in-frame clones, not every one. The sample includes 50,000 to 60,000 clones, roughly four fifths seen only once; the top ten take around a sixth. This TCR came from a human donor with non-small cell lung cancer who had a complete response to radiotherapy plus ipilimumab. Sequences were derived from peripheral blood, sampled from a patient treated with radiotherapy plus ipilimumab. The chain uses TRBV7-9 and TRBJ1-2; 7 bases match TRBD1. The DNA for the CDR3 is TGTGCCAGCAGCCCCCGGACAGGCGCCGGCTACACCTTC. Amino acids: CASSPRTGAGYTF.